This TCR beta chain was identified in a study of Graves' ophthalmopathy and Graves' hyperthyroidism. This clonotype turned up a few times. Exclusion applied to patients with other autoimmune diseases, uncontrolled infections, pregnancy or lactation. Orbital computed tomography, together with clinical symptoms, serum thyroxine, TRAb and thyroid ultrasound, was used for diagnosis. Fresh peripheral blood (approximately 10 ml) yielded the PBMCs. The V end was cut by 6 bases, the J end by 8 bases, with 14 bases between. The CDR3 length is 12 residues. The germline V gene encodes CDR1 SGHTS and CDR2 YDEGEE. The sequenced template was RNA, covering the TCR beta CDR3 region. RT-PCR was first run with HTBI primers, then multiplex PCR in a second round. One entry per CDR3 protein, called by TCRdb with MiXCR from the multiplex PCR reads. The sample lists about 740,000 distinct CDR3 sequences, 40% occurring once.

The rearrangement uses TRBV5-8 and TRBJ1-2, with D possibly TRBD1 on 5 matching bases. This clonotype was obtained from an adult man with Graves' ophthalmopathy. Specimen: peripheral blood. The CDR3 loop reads CASIGYGDGYTF. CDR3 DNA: TGTGCCAGCATTGGATATGGGGACGGCTACACCTTC.